Listed below are T cell receptor beta chains from one sample, sequenced in a study of T cell responses to AZD1222 COVID-19 vaccine. Profiled with immunoSEQ multiplex PCR; TCRdb holds only in-frame clones, not every one. The table includes 150,000 to 200,000 clones, approximately 90% detected once. The source material was peripheral blood, sampled 28 days after the second AZD1222 dose. Receptor source: an adult who received the AZD1222 COVID-19 vaccine. Each CDR3 is given with its conserved first and last residue. D genes are given only for firm matches. For some rows the clone size is stated as once, few or many, or as a class when expanded; others skip it.

TRBD1	TRBV7-2	TRBJ1-2	-	CASSLKGQGTGGYTF	TGTGCCAGCAGCTTAAAGGGACAGGGGACTGGTGGCTACACCTTC
TRBD1	TRBV7-2	TRBJ1-6	-	CASSLARGRGSPLHF	TGTGCCAGCAGCTTAGCGAGGGGGCGAGGTTCACCCCTCCACTTT
TRBD2	TRBV12-3/TRBV12-4	TRBJ2-1	-	CASSKGLVEFF	TGTGCCAGCAGCAAGGGACTAGTGGAGTTCTTC
TRBD1	TRBV10-2	TRBJ1-1	-	CASRGQGEAFF	TGCGCCAGCAGGGGACAGGGCGAAGCTTTCTTT
-	TRBV4-2	TRBJ2-7	few	CASSQGDEQYF	TGTGCCAGCAGCCAAGGGGACGAGCAGTACTTC
TRBD1	TRBV3-1/TRBV3-2	TRBJ1-6	-	CASSQVSGTGGNSPLHF	TGTGCCAGCAGCCAAGTCTCCGGGACAGGGGGCAATTCACCCCTCCACTTT
TRBD2	TRBV4-2	TRBJ2-1	-	CASSLTSGGTYNEQFF	TGTGCCAGCAGCCTGACTAGCGGGGGGACCTACAATGAGCAGTTCTTC
-	TRBV15	TRBJ2-1	-	CATSRGPANEQFF	TGTGCCACCAGCAGGGGACCGGCAAATGAGCAGTTCTTC
-	TRBV6-2/TRBV6-3	TRBJ2-7	-	CASSYRLGGPLYEQYF	TGTGCCAGCAGTTACCGGCTCGGGGGACCCCTCTACGAGCAGTACTTC
TRBD1	TRBV7-2	TRBJ2-7	once	CASSYGTGITYEQYF	TGTGCCAGCAGCTATGGGACAGGAATAACCTACGAGCAGTACTTC
TRBD1	TRBV7-2	TRBJ2-5	-	CASSILGTGIGETQYF	TGTGCCAGCAGCATCCTGGGGACAGGGATCGGAGAGACCCAGTACTTC
-	TRBV6-2/TRBV6-3	TRBJ1-1	-	CASSYIKGAEAFF	TGTGCCAGCAGTTATATTAAGGGGGCTGAAGCTTTCTTT
-	TRBV29-1	TRBJ1-2	-	CSVEEAGFYGYTF	TGCAGCGTTGAAGAGGCGGGGTTCTATGGCTACACCTTC
-	TRBV5-8	TRBJ1-1	-	CASSLAAGWSEAFF	TGTGCCAGCAGCTTGGCGGCAGGGTGGTCTGAAGCTTTCTTT
TRBD1	TRBV10-2	TRBJ2-3	-	CASRSTGGRGDTQYF	TGCGCCAGCAGGAGTACAGGGGGTAGGGGAGATACGCAGTATTTT
TRBD2	TRBV5-4	TRBJ2-2	-	CASSALAGGPTGELFF	TGTGCCAGCAGCGCGCTAGCGGGAGGGCCCACCGGGGAGCTGTTTTTT
TRBD2	TRBV5-8	TRBJ2-1	-	CASTPLAGLFSYNEQFF	TGTGCCAGCACCCCACTAGCGGGACTTTTCTCCTACAATGAGCAGTTCTTC
TRBD1	TRBV30	TRBJ1-5	-	CAWTGQVNQPQHF	TGTGCCTGGACAGGACAGGTTAATCAGCCCCAGCATTTT
-	TRBV2	TRBJ1-4	-	CASRGLTNEKLFF	TGTGCCAGCAGGGGGTTGACTAATGAAAAACTGTTTTTT
TRBD1	TRBV2	TRBJ1-1	-	CASSWDRQNTEAFF	TGTGCCAGCAGTTGGGACAGACAAAACACTGAAGCTTTCTTT
-	TRBV5-6	TRBJ1-2	-	CASSLETLANYGYTF	TGTGCCAGCAGCTTGGAGACTCTAGCTAACTATGGCTACACCTTC
-	TRBV30	TRBJ1-1	-	CAWSVLSGTEAFF	TGTGCCTGGAGTGTACTCTCCGGCACTGAAGCTTTCTTT
-	TRBV10-3	TRBJ2-1	-	CAISTTSTSDNEQFF	TGTGCCATCAGCACGACTAGTACGTCGGACAATGAGCAGTTCTTC
-	TRBV6-2/TRBV6-3	TRBJ1-2	once	CASSSLEGGDYGYTF	TGTGCCAGCAGCTCACTGGAGGGGGGAGACTATGGCTACACCTTC
TRBD1	TRBV10-3	TRBJ1-5	-	CAISESSGGREPQHF	TGTGCCATCAGTGAGTCGTCAGGGGGCAGAGAGCCCCAGCATTTT
TRBD1	TRBV11-2	TRBJ2-5	once	CASSTGGVETQYF	TGTGCCAGCAGCACAGGGGGCGTAGAGACCCAGTACTTC
TRBD2	TRBV4-2	TRBJ2-3	-	CASSQDRAGGPDTQYF	TGTGCCAGCAGCCAAGATCGTGCGGGGGGGCCAGATACGCAGTATTTT
-	TRBV10-3	TRBJ1-1	-	CAISESGGRLNTEAFF	TGTGCCATCAGTGAGTCTGGCGGACGATTGAACACTGAAGCTTTCTTT
-	TRBV9	TRBJ1-3	-	CASSASSSGNTIYF	TGTGCCAGCAGCGCCAGTAGCTCTGGAAACACCATATATTTT
TRBD1	TRBV6-5	TRBJ2-1	-	CASSPRTGHNEQFF	TGTGCCAGCAGCCCCCGGACAGGGCACAATGAGCAGTTCTTC
-	TRBV7-8	TRBJ2-7	-	CASSLLGLASSYEQYF	TGTGCCAGCAGCTTACTCGGTCTAGCGAGCTCCTACGAGCAGTACTTC
-	TRBV19	TRBJ1-4	-	CASSPILQGQGYEKLFF	TGTGCCAGTAGTCCTATCCTACAGGGACAAGGGTATGAAAAACTGTTTTTT
-	TRBV5-1	TRBJ1-5	once	CASSLGELSNQPQHF	TGCGCCAGCAGCTTGGGGGAGTTGAGCAATCAGCCCCAGCATTTT
-	TRBV5-1	TRBJ1-1	-	CASSLDLRPVTEAFF	TGCGCCAGCAGCTTGGACCTTAGGCCGGTCACTGAAGCTTTCTTT
TRBD1	TRBV7-2	TRBJ2-2	-	CASSTYRGLANTGELFF	TGTGCCAGCAGCACATACAGGGGGCTGGCGAACACCGGGGAGCTGTTTTTT
-	TRBV30	TRBJ1-5	once	CAWSFTGNQPQHF	TGTGCCTGGAGTTTCACAGGCAATCAGCCCCAGCATTTT
-	TRBV29-1	TRBJ2-1	once	CSVTGYGQYNEQFF	TGCAGCGTTACAGGGTATGGTCAGTACAATGAGCAGTTCTTC
-	TRBV19	TRBJ2-3	-	CASTPSGRVSTDTQYF	TGTGCCAGTACCCCATCGGGGAGAGTGAGCACAGATACGCAGTATTTT
-	TRBV9	TRBJ1-6	-	CASSASSGGRDSPLHF	TGTGCCAGCAGCGCCTCGAGCGGGGGAAGGGATTCACCCCTCCACTTT
TRBD1	TRBV24-1	TRBJ2-7	medium-sized	CATSRDRGAWGQYF	TGTGCCACCAGTCGGGACAGGGGCGCCTGGGGGCAGTACTTC
-	TRBV2	TRBJ1-1	-	CASSSKVMNTEAFF	TGTGCCAGCTCCTCGAAGGTTATGAACACTGAAGCTTTCTTT
-	TRBV6-2/TRBV6-3	TRBJ1-2	once	CASTPRRAGANGYTF	TGTGCCAGCACCCCCCGGAGGGCAGGAGCTAATGGCTACACCTTC
-	TRBV12-3/TRBV12-4	TRBJ1-2	-	CASSLDSDYGYTF	TGTGCCAGCAGCTTAGACAGTGACTATGGCTACACCTTC
TRBD1	TRBV7-8	TRBJ1-1	-	CASSLQGGGTEAFF	TGTGCCAGCAGCTTACAGGGGGGGGGCACTGAAGCTTTCTTT